This T cell receptor beta chain is drawn from a study of patients and donors after allogeneic stem cell transplantation. TCRdb independently ran MiXCR on the RT-PCR reads; one entry per CDR3 protein. In the table there are over 350,000 distinct CDR3 sequences, under 20% of which are singletons. The CDR3 totals 14 residues. V shed 0 bases and J shed 3 bases, with 7 bases lying between them. Germline V gives CDR1 SGHRS, CDR2 YFSETQ. The chain is built from TRBV5-1 and TRBJ1-5, with D uncertain. Sequencing was carried out using blood, either unsorted or a sorted T cell fraction (not recorded which). This clonotype was sampled from a human donor who was either an allogeneic HSCT recipient or a stem cell or donor lymphocyte infusion donor (not recorded which). It is not recorded whose cells these are; they may come from a transplant donor. This CDR3 reads CASSLDGVNQPQHF. CDR3 in DNA: TGCGCCAGCAGCTTGGACGGCGTCAATCAGCCCCAGCATTTT.